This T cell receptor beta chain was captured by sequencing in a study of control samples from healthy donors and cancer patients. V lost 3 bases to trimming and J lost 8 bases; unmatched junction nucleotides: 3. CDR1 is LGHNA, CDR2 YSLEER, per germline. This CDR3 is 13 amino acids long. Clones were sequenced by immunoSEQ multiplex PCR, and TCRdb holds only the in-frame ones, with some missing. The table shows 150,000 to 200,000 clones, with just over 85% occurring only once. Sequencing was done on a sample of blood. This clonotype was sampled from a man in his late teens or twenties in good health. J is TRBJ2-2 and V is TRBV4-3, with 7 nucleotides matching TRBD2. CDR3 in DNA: TGCGCCAGCAGCCAGGGGGGGAAAGGGGAGCTGTTTTTT. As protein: CASSQGGKGELFF.